The clone carrying this T cell receptor beta chain was picked up a small number of times. Its target is not known. TCRdb independently ran MiXCR on the 5' RACE reads; one entry per CDR3 protein. The table includes hundreds of thousands of distinct CDR3 sequences, roughly 26% detected once. V was pared by 0 bases and J by 10 bases, with 8 bases between. The CDR3 loop spans 12 amino acids. The V gene's germline CDR1 is LNHNV and CDR2 YYDKDF (reference sequence). This sample is part of a study of T-cell memory formation after mild COVID-19. General study findings and limits: CD4+ contracting clones were mainly CM and EM; CD8+ ones, EMRA. A second wave expanding day 15 to 37 was CD4+-biased; contracting clones were balanced. Cross-reactive memory apparently joined, as some responding clones appeared in pre-infection memory.

The specimen sequenced was PBMCs or a T cell subset sorted from them (not recorded which). This sequence originates from an adult woman who had mild COVID-19 (a few samples of this study predate the infection). Cell type and time point are not known. The chain links TRBV15 to TRBJ2-3; D is possibly TRBD2 (5 bases). CDR3 loop: CATSRDLGAQYF. The CDR3 DNA follows: TGTGCCACCAGCAGAGATTTGGGAGCGCAGTATTTT.